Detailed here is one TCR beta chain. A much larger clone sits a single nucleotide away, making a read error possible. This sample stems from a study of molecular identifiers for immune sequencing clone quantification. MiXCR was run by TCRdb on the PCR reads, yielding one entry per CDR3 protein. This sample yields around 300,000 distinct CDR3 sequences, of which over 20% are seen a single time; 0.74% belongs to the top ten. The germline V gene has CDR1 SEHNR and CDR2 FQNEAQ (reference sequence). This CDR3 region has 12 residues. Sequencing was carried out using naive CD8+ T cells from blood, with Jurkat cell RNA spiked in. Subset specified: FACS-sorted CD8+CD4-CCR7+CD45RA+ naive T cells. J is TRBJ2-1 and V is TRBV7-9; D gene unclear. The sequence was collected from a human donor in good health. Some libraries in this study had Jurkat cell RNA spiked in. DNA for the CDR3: TGTGCCGGCAGCCCCGTGGGTAATGAGCAGTTCTTC. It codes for CAGSPVGNEQFF. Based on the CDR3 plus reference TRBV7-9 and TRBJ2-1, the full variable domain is DTGVSQNPRHKITKRGQNVTFRCDPISEHNRLYWYRQTLGQGPEFLTYFQNEAQLEKSRLLSDRFSAERPKGSFSTLEIQRTEQGDSAMYLCAGSPVGNEQFFGPGTRLTVL.